These 15 T cell receptor beta chains share one sample of origin, sequenced in a study of cytomegalovirus exposure and HLA in healthy donors. Assay used: immunoSEQ multiplex PCR; TCRdb lists only in-frame clones, some missing. The sample has 78,000 or so clones; 95% to 97% are singletons. The sequenced sample consisted of PBMCs. These receptors were collected from a man aged 18 to 30 in good health and CMV-seropositive.

CDR3 coding DNA: TGTGCCAGCTCTCTGACAGGGGAAGCTTTCTTT. This encodes CASSLTGEAFF. The rearrangement uses TRBV7-9 and TRBJ1-1; 7 bases align to TRBD1. The ends lost 8 bases at V and 8 bases at J; junction bases unmatched: 5. Germline values: CDR1 SEHNR, CDR2 FQNEAQ (reference sequence). The CDR3 runs 11 residues.

The J gene is TRBJ1-3, the V gene TRBV28; D possibly corresponds to TRBD1 (5 bases). Per germline, CDR1 MDHEN and CDR2 SYDVKM. The germline V and J ends were trimmed by 5 bases and 4 bases, with 27 bases remaining between them. The CDR3 is 19 amino acids. In nucleotides, the CDR3 is TGTGCCAGCAGTGGTTTCGGCGGGGGATCGGCAGGGTCCGGAAACACCATATATTTT. This encodes CASSGFGGGSAGSGNTIYF.

The genes are TRBV13 and TRBJ2-5, with 8 bases identical to TRBD1. Losses at the gene ends were 5 bases for V and 5 bases for J; bases not matched to a gene: 4. The CDR3 has 13 residues. Germline V lookup: CDR1 PRHDT, CDR2 FYEKMQ (reference sequence). This CDR3 reads CASSLTGEETQYF. In nucleotides, the CDR3 is TGTGCCAGCAGCCTGACAGGGGAGGAGACCCAGTACTTC. Full variable domain (missing parts from reference TRBV13 and TRBJ2-5): AAGVIQSPRHLIKEKRETATLKCYPIPRHDTVYWYQQGPGQDPQFLISFYEKMQSDKGSIPDRFSAQQFSDYHSELNMSSLELGDSALYFCASSLTGEETQYFGPGTRLLVL.

The chain carries TRBV29-1 and TRBJ1-1, with 9 bases lining up with TRBD1. V dropped 6 bases and J dropped 0; count of bases not matched to a gene: 2. This CDR3 region has 13 residues. The V gene's germline CDR1 is SQVTM and CDR2 ANQGSEA. The CDR3: CSVGTGLNTEAFF. CDR3 DNA sequence: TGCAGCGTCGGGACAGGGTTGAACACTGAAGCTTTCTTT.

The V and J genes are TRBV27 and TRBJ2-2; a possible D gene is TRBD2 (5 bases). The germline CDR1 and CDR2 sequences are MNHEY and SMNVEV (reference sequence). V was cut by 3 bases and J by 4 bases, with 15 bases left in between. This CDR3 is built from 16 residues. DNA of the CDR3: TGTGCCAGCAGTTTTCGGGGTCGCGAGGGCACCGGGGAGCTGTTTTTT. Residues: CASSFRGREGTGELFF.

The count of this clone is one. The rearrangement links TRBV5-1 to TRBJ2-5, with 10 bases lining up with TRBD2. Germline V lookup: CDR1 SGHRS, CDR2 YFSETQ. This CDR3 has 15 amino acids. Germline trimming cut 2 bases from V and 5 bases from J; bases unmatched to any gene: 6. The CDR3 bases are TGCGCCAGCAGCTTCCTAGCGGGAGAGGTTGAGACCCAGTACTTC. Translating it yields CASSFLAGEVETQYF.

The CDR3: CATSTPGGYNEQFF. Written as DNA, the CDR3 is TGTGCCACCAGTACACCCGGCGGCTACAATGAGCAGTTCTTC. V gene TRBV15 combines with J gene TRBJ2-1; D not resolved. Per the germline V gene, CDR1 is LNHNV and CDR2 is YYDKDF (reference sequence). This CDR3 is 14 amino acids long. Trimming pared 6 bases from V and 3 bases from J, leaving 12 bases between.

The V gene is TRBV6-6, the J gene TRBJ1-1; 9 bases align to TRBD1. The J segment lost 11 bases and the V segment lost 5 bases, leaving 3 bases of the junction unmatched. CDR1 is MNHNY and CDR2 is SVGAGI in the germline V gene (reference sequence). The CDR3 totals 11 residues. The DNA for the CDR3 is TGTGCCAGCAGTCGGACAGGGGTCGCTTTCTTT. Residues: CASSRTGVAFF.

The chain couples TRBV2 to TRBJ2-2; possibly TRBD2 for D (7 bases). The CDR3 extends over 16 amino acids. Trimming shortened V by 6 bases and J by 5 bases, and 19 bases separated the two germline ends. CDR1 is SNHLY, CDR2 FYNNEI, per germline. CDR3: CASRYYRGRGTGELFF. CDR3 bases: TGTGCCAGCAGATATTATCGGGGGCGGGGGACCGGGGAGCTGTTTTTT.

V gene TRBV5-1 combines with J gene TRBJ2-3; D ambiguous. The length of the CDR3 is 13 residues. Per germline, CDR1 SGHRS and CDR2 YFSETQ. Trimming pared 5 bases from V and 0 bases from J, leaving 7 bases between. CDR3 nucleotides: TGCGCCAGCAGACCAGATAGCACAGATACGCAGTATTTT. It translates to CASRPDSTDTQYF.

The chain employs TRBV9 and TRBJ2-1; 7 bases match TRBD2. Germline loops: CDR1 SGDLS, CDR2 YYNGEE. Losses at the gene ends were 4 bases for V and 8 bases for J; bases not matched to a gene: 15. The CDR3 consists of 16 residues. In DNA form, the CDR3 reads TGTGCCAGCAGCCCCCGAGTCGCGGGAGCCTCATATGAGCAGTTCTTC. This codes for CASSPRVAGASYEQFF.

V and J are TRBV28 and TRBJ2-1; a possible D gene is TRBD2 (6 bases). V lost 4 bases to trimming and J lost 6 bases, with 22 bases between them. The CDR3 length is 17 residues. Germline V gene data show CDR1 as MDHEN and CDR2 as SYDVKM. The CDR3, as DNA: TGTGCCAGCAGTTGCCTGGGGGGTCGGAGGGGTTGCAATGAGCAGTTCTTC. This sequence encodes CASSCLGGRRGCNEQFF. The complete variable domain, with remaining parts taken from reference TRBV28 and TRBJ2-1, reads DVKVTQSSRYLVKRTGEKVFLECVQDMDHENMFWYRQDPGLGLRLIYFSYDVKMKEKGDIPEGYSVSREKKERFSLILESASTNQTSMYLCASSCLGGRRGCNEQFFGPGTRLTVL.

J is TRBJ1-2 and V is TRBV19; D is ambiguous. Germline assignment: CDR1 LNHDA and CDR2 SQIVND (reference sequence). V was pared by 5 bases and J by 3 bases, with 13 bases between. The CDR3 sequence is 14 residues long. DNA for the CDR3: TGTGCCAGTAGTTTCGGACTGTCCGACTATGGCTACACCTTC. Translated: CASSFGLSDYGYTF. Full variable domain (outside the CDR3, taken from reference TRBV19 and TRBJ1-2): DGGITQSPKYLFRKEGQNVTLSCEQNLNHDAMYWYRQDPGQGLRLIYYSQIVNDFQKGDIAEGYSVSREKKESFPLTVTSAQKNPTAFYLCASSFGLSDYGYTFGSGTRLTVV.

The chain carries TRBV28 and TRBJ1-4; 7 nucleotides agree with TRBD1. J lost 3 bases, V lost 7 bases, and 8 bases had no gene match. CDR3 length equals 15 residues. The germline V gene encodes CDR1 MDHEN and CDR2 SYDVKM. The CDR3 reads CASTRAGTANEKLFF. The CDR3 nucleotides are TGTGCCAGCACCAGGGCCGGGACAGCTAATGAAAAACTGTTTTTT.

The gene calls are TRBV5-4 and TRBJ1-1; D is unclear. The CDR3 totals 14 residues. The germline V gene has CDR1 SGHNT and CDR2 YYREEE (reference sequence). V was clipped by 4 bases and J by 1 base, with 11 bases between them. As DNA, the CDR3 is TGTGCCAGCAGCGGAGGGCGATCGAACACTGAAGCTTTCTTT. This translates into CASSGGRSNTEAFF.